This T cell receptor (beta chain) is drawn from a study of T cell repertoires in cytomegalovirus infection. Looking at the study overall: Indicated by public TCR beta signatures were CMV infection and matching HLA type.

TCRdb redid the calling of the reads with MiXCR, one entry per CDR3 protein. The table has 700,000 to 850,000 distinct CDR3 sequences, 30% to 35% seen once. With respect to this clonotype: Its cognate antigen is unknown.

The source is a human donor in good health (CMV status not recorded). Some clones in this sample may be carry-over from other donors' samples. Sample: cultured CD8+ T cells from PBMCs, taken from culture after CMV antigen stimulation.

The CDR3, as DNA: TGTGCCAGCAGCTTGCCTGTAGATACGCAGTATTTT. As protein: CASSLPVDTQYF. The chain joins TRBV5-6 to TRBJ2-3; D is unclear. CDR3 length equals 12 residues. V gave up 1 base and J gave up 5 bases, with 5 bases separating them. Germline V gene data show CDR1 as SGHDT and CDR2 as YYEEEE.